These 10 T cell receptor beta chains came from one sample sequenced in a study of CDR3 diversity in severe acne. TCRdb analysed the PCR reads with MiXCR anew, one entry per CDR3 protein. This table has approximately 79,000 distinct CDR3 sequences, about 48% appearing once. Sample: blood. The source of these receptors is a male donor in good health, serving as a control.

This clonotype was detected many times. A much larger clone differs by one base, so this may be a read error. V gene TRBV30 combines with J gene TRBJ1-1, with a possible D match to TRBD1 (5 bases). Germline values: CDR1 GTSNPN, CDR2 SVGIG (reference sequence). Trimming cost V 0 bases and J 5 bases, with 10 bases left between them. The CDR3 length is 13 residues. The CDR3 bases are TGTGCCTGGAGTGTTCTTGGGGGGACTGAAGCTTTCTTT. Encoded protein: CAWSVLGGTEAFF.

The chain carries TRBV20-1 and TRBJ1-2; TRBD1 agrees at 8 bases. J was trimmed by 2 bases and V by 6 bases; bases with no gene match: 8. The germline CDR1 and CDR2 sequences are DFQATT and SNEGSKA (reference sequence). This CDR3 has 14 amino acids. The CDR3 DNA sequence: TGCAGTGCAGAAGACAGGGGATCCAACTATGGCTACACCTTC. Protein sequence: CSAEDRGSNYGYTF.

A word on this clonotype: The junction shows a germline mismatch at one end, possibly a read error. The J gene is TRBJ2-3, the V gene TRBV10-3; 10 positions match TRBD2. This CDR3 is built from 15 residues. CDR1 and CDR2 (germline): ENHRY, SYGVKD. The CDR3: CAISGASGGVDTQYF. The CDR3 coding sequence is TGTGCCATCAGTGGGGCTAGCGGGGGAGTAGATACACAGTATTTT.

This clonotype has at least ten counts. This chain connects TRBV20-1 to TRBJ1-6; weak D call: TRBD1 (6 bases). V shed 3 bases and J shed 3 bases, with 18 bases lying between them. Germline values: CDR1 DFQATT, CDR2 SNEGSKA (reference sequence). The CDR3 runs 17 residues. This CDR3 reads CSASIHPGDLYNSPLHF. The CDR3, as DNA: TGCAGTGCTAGCATTCACCCAGGGGACCTCTATAATTCACCCCTCCACTTT.

The chain couples TRBV5-1 to TRBJ2-7; TRBD1 is a possible D gene (5 bases). Looked up from germline, CDR1 is SGHRS and CDR2 is YFSETQ. The CDR3 runs to 15 residues. Deletions cut 4 bases from V and 2 bases from J, with 16 bases between. The CDR3 loop reads CASSEKTEHPYEQYF. The CDR3, as DNA: TGCGCCAGCAGCGAGAAGACAGAACACCCCTACGAGCAGTACTTC.

A word on this clonotype: A read error may be the cause here, since a much bigger clone is one base away. The rearrangement joins TRBV6-1 to TRBJ2-3; a weak D match, TRBD2 (6 bases). Per germline, CDR1 MNHNS and CDR2 SASEGT. The CDR3 runs 15 residues. CDR3 sequence reads: CASSEVGGYTGTQYF. CDR3 bases: TGTGCCAGCAGTGAAGTGGGGGGTTACACAGGTACGCAGTATTTT.

This clonotype was seen a few times. The rearrangement joins TRBV7-6 to TRBJ2-7; D gene unclear. Germline V gene data show CDR1 as SGHVS and CDR2 as FNYEAQ. The V and J ends lost 1 base and 2 bases respectively, with 6 bases between them. The CDR3 extends over 13 amino acids. CDR3 in DNA: TGTGCCAGCAGCTTAGACCAAGCCTACGAGCAGTACTTC. Translated, it gives CASSLDQAYEQYF.

The DNA for the CDR3 is TGTGCCAGCAGGGCGGTCGGGGTAGGCACAGATACGCAGTATTTT. It is translated as CASRAVGVGTDTQYF. V and J are TRBV2 and TRBJ2-3; TRBD2 might be the D (5 bases). V shed 6 bases and J shed 1 base, with 14 bases lying between them. This CDR3 comprises 15 residues. Germline lookup yields CDR1 SNHLY and CDR2 FYNNEI.

This clonotype has ten or more counts. This chain connects TRBV10-2 to TRBJ1-1; D gene unclear. This CDR3 region has 14 residues. In germline, CDR1 is WSHSY, CDR2 SAAADI. Trimming stripped 7 bases from V and 0 bases from J, with 12 bases between. The CDR3 DNA follows: TGCGCCAGCAATAGGAATCATATGAACACTGAAGCTTTCTTT. Protein product: CASNRNHMNTEAFF.

The chain couples TRBV2 to TRBJ2-7; D tentatively reads TRBD1 or TRBD2 (5 bases each). Trimming took 5 bases from V and 0 from J, leaving 11 bases between them. Germline V gives CDR1 SNHLY, CDR2 FYNNEI. This CDR3 is built from 14 residues. The CDR3 DNA sequence: TGTGCCAGCAGTAGCAGGGAGAGCTCCTACGAGCAGTACTTC. It is translated as CASSSRESSYEQYF.